This TCR beta chain was retrieved from a study of CD8 T cells in ankylosing spondylitis. Broader study findings: One TCR beta motif, made up of 7 or 8 highly homologous variants, appeared characteristic of ankylosing spondylitis blood. Significant enrichment of disease-linked clones was reportedly seen in matched ankylosing spondylitis synovial fluid.

This clonotype was counted ten times or more. Its specificity is unknown. TCR beta libraries were made by quantitative 5'-RACE with molecular barcodes. One entry per CDR3 protein, called by TCRdb with MiXCR from the 5' RACE reads. The sample holds 300,000 to 350,000 distinct CDR3 sequences, around a tenth seen once. Source material: blood, either unsorted or a sorted T cell fraction (not recorded which). The source is a female donor with ankylosing spondylitis or in good health (not recorded which).

The CDR3 DNA reads as TGTGCCAGCAGCGCAGGGGTCAGAGCTTTCTTT. It codes for CASSAGVRAFF. The chain combines TRBV5-6 with TRBJ1-1, with a tentative D call TRBD1 (6 bases). CDR3 length: 11 amino acids. Trimming shortened V by 4 bases and J by 10 bases, and 11 bases separated the two germline ends. CDR1 and CDR2 (germline): SGHDT, YYEEEE. The entire variable domain, with the rest obtained from reference TRBV5-6 and TRBJ1-1, is as follows: DAGVTQSPTHLIKTRGQQVTLRCSPKSGHDTVSWYQQALGQGPQFIFQYYEEEERQRGNFPDRFSGHQFPNYSSELNVNALLLGDSALYLCASSAGVRAFFGQGTRLTVV.